These T cell receptor beta chains were read from a single sample in a study of T cell responses to AZD1222 COVID-19 vaccine. Sequenced by immunoSEQ multiplex PCR; TCRdb stores in-frame clones only, minus some. The data show tens of thousands of clones, roughly 85% seen once. The source material was peripheral blood, sampled 28 days after the second AZD1222 dose. The receptor set was obtained from an adult who received the AZD1222 COVID-19 vaccine. Each CDR3 is given with its conserved first and last residue. D genes are given only for firm matches. Rows may omit the clone size; those that give it use once, few, many or a size class.

>TRBD2|TRBV3-1/TRBV3-2|few|18|TRBJ2-3
CASSQGLAGPTITDTQYF
TGTGCCAGCAGCCAGGGACTAGCGGGACCCACAATCACAGATACGCAGTATTTT
>NA|TRBV5-1|NA|14|TRBJ1-2
CASSTGRGNYGYTF
TGCGCCAGCAGCACCGGACGGGGAAACTATGGCTACACCTTC
>NA|TRBV30|once|12|TRBJ2-1
CASPGLYNEQFF
TGTGCCTCCCCGGGACTCTACAATGAGCAGTTCTTC
>NA|TRBV18|NA|15|TRBJ2-2
CASSPPVSNTGELFF
TGTGCCAGCTCACCTCCAGTTTCGAACACCGGGGAGCTGTTTTTT
>TRBD1|TRBV10-3|NA|16|TRBJ2-6
CAISGQGASGANVLTF
TGTGCCATCAGTGGACAGGGGGCTTCCGGGGCCAACGTCCTGACTTTC
>TRBD2|TRBV6-5|NA|11|TRBJ2-7
CVPTSKYEQYF
TGTGTCCCGACTAGCAAGTACGAGCAGTACTTC
>NA|TRBV7-2|NA|13|TRBJ1-5
CASSSRGDQPQHF
TGTGCCAGCAGCTCGCGGGGAGATCAGCCCCAGCATTTT
>TRBD2|TRBV2|few|17|TRBJ2-3
CASSEGRLAGNTDTQYF
TGTGCCAGCAGTGAAGGGAGACTAGCGGGGAACACAGATACGCAGTATTTT
>TRBD2|TRBV5-1|NA|19|TRBJ2-1
CASSLEAGTSGRAQYEQFF
TGCGCCAGCAGCTTGGAGGCCGGGACTAGCGGGAGGGCCCAATATGAGCAGTTCTTC
>TRBD1|TRBV11-3|NA|13|TRBJ2-1
CASSRDRYNEQFF
TGTGCCAGCAGCCGGGACAGGTACAATGAGCAGTTCTTC
>NA|TRBV10-2|NA|15|TRBJ1-6
CASSDGQLGNSPLHF
TGCGCCAGCAGTGACGGCCAGTTAGGGAATTCACCCCTCCACTTT
>TRBD1|TRBV6-5|few|15|TRBJ1-2
CASSYGTGIPLGYTF
TGTGCCAGCAGTTACGGGACAGGGATCCCCTTGGGCTACACCTTC
>NA|TRBV2|NA|11|TRBJ2-2
CASDFGGELFF
TGTGCCAGCGACTTTGGCGGGGAGCTGTTTTTT
>NA|TRBV19|NA|15|TRBJ2-7
CASSIISDSSYEQYF
TGTGCCAGTAGTATAATTTCCGACAGCTCCTACGAGCAGTACTTC
>TRBD2|TRBV12-5|NA|15|TRBJ2-1
CASGKGLAENNEQFF
TGTGCTAGTGGAAAGGGACTAGCGGAAAACAATGAGCAGTTCTTC
>NA|TRBV7-8|NA|13|TRBJ2-7
CASSRSFYYEQYF
TGTGCCAGCAGCCGCTCTTTCTACTACGAGCAGTACTTC
>TRBD1|TRBV7-3|NA|14|TRBJ2-1
CASSLGQGANEQFF
TGTGCCAGCAGCTTAGGACAGGGGGCCAATGAGCAGTTCTTC
>NA|TRBV2|NA|15|TRBJ1-4
CASSEARRGREKLFF
TGTGCCAGCAGTGAAGCTAGGAGGGGTCGGGAAAAACTGTTTTTT
>NA|TRBV7-2|NA|14|TRBJ1-4
CASSPNRVSEKLFF
TGTGCCAGCAGCCCTAACAGGGTCTCTGAAAAACTGTTTTTT
>NA|TRBV28|NA|17|TRBJ1-4
CASSLPGRGVTNEKLFF
TGTGCCAGCAGTTTACCGGGAAGGGGCGTTACTAATGAAAAACTGTTTTTT
>TRBD1|TRBV24-1|NA|15|TRBJ2-7
CAIKSCEQGACEQYF
TGTGCCATCAAAAGCTGTGAGCAGGGGGCTTGTGAGCAGTACTTC
>TRBD1|TRBV9|NA|15|TRBJ1-2
CASSVSGTGTYGYTF
TGTGCCAGCAGCGTATCAGGGACAGGAACATATGGCTACACCTTC
>TRBD2|TRBV9|NA|15|TRBJ2-3
CASSSGIRTTDTQYF
TGTGCCAGCAGCAGCGGGATACGGACGACAGATACGCAGTATTTT
>NA|TRBV4-1|NA|15|TRBJ1-2
CASSQAESAVGGYTF
TGCGCCAGCAGCCAAGCTGAAAGTGCGGTAGGTGGCTACACCTTC
>NA|TRBV18|NA|14|TRBJ2-2
CASSSSQNSGELFF
TGTGCCAGCTCATCGTCACAGAATAGCGGGGAGCTGTTTTTT
>NA|TRBV24-1|NA|12|TRBJ1-2
CATSEGFEGYTF
TGTGCCACCAGTGAAGGATTTGAGGGCTACACCTTC
>NA|TRBV19|NA|13|TRBJ2-7
CASSTQGTYEQYF
TGTGCCAGTAGTACCCAGGGGACCTACGAGCAGTACTTC
>TRBD1|TRBV29-1|NA|14|TRBJ2-7
CSVEGDRGQYEQYF
TGCAGCGTTGAGGGGGACAGGGGCCAATACGAGCAGTACTTC
>NA|TRBV4-2|few|15|TRBJ2-7
CASSQVGQGTYEQYF
TGTGCCAGCAGCCAAGTCGGCCAGGGCACCTACGAGCAGTACTTC
>NA|TRBV14|NA|13|TRBJ2-7
CASSPSESLEQYF
TGTGCCAGCAGCCCTTCAGAATCACTCGAGCAGTACTTC
>NA|TRBV30|NA|15|TRBJ2-5
CAWNGPTDDQMTQYF
TGTGCCTGGAATGGCCCTACTGATGACCAAATGACCCAGTACTTC
>NA|TRBV18|NA|14|TRBJ2-7
CASSPPGHSYEQYF
TGTGCCAGCTCACCACCGGGACACTCCTACGAGCAGTACTTC
>NA|TRBV7-9|NA|16|TRBJ1-1
CASSLAHLVMNTEAFF
TGTGCCAGCAGCTTAGCACATTTAGTTATGAACACTGAAGCTTTCTTT
>NA|TRBV4-1|NA|15|TRBJ1-5
CASSQEGGGGQPQHF
TGCGCCAGCAGCCAAGAAGGGGGGGGCGGTCAGCCCCAGCATTTT
>NA|TRBV23-1|NA|15|TRBJ1-1
CASSQSSTVDTEAFF
TGCGCCAGCAGTCAATCTTCGACCGTCGACACTGAAGCTTTCTTT
>TRBD2|TRBV3-1/TRBV3-2|NA|16|TRBJ2-7
CASSLRTSGGRYEQYF
TGTGCCAGCAGCCTACGTACCAGCGGGGGGAGGTACGAGCAGTACTTC
>NA|TRBV18|NA|12|TRBJ2-1
CASSPRYNEQFF
TGTGCCAGCTCCCCCCGGTACAATGAGCAGTTCTTC
>NA|TRBV19|NA|15|TRBJ2-7
CASSPGVGSSYEQYF
TGTGCCAGTAGTCCAGGGGTGGGGAGCTCCTACGAGCAGTACTTC
>NA|TRBV3-1/TRBV3-2|NA|16|TRBJ2-1
CASSQDEGTSYNEQFF
TGTGCCAGCAGCCAAGATGAGGGGACTTCGTACAATGAGCAGTTCTTC
>NA|TRBV7-5|NA|18|TRBJ2-3
CARSWTSGTSASTDTQYF
TGTGCCAGAAGCTGGACTAGCGGGACCAGTGCTAGCACAGATACGCAGTATTTT
>TRBD2|TRBV7-8|NA|17|TRBJ2-7
CASFGTSGSPTPNEQYF
TGTGCCAGCTTCGGGACTAGCGGGAGCCCGACCCCTAACGAGCAGTACTTC
>NA|TRBV5-1|once|13|TRBJ2-7
CASSLGTVHEQYF
TGCGCCAGCAGCTTGGGGACAGTCCACGAGCAGTACTTC
>NA|TRBV21-1|NA|15|TRBJ1-1
CASSPRAGRGAEAFF
TGTGCCAGCAGCCCAAGGGCGGGCAGGGGGGCTGAAGCTTTCTTT
>NA|TRBV12-5|NA|17|TRBJ1-3
CASVPPDGPLGGNTIYF
TGTGCTAGTGTTCCCCCGGACGGCCCGCTGGGTGGAAACACCATATATTTT
>NA|TRBV4-2|NA|15|TRBJ1-4
CASSQGHPTNEKLFF
TGTGCCAGCAGCCAAGGTCACCCAACTAATGAAAAACTGTTTTTT
>NA|TRBV14|NA|13|TRBJ2-1
CASSAWSYNEQFF
TGTGCCAGCAGCGCTTGGTCCTACAATGAGCAGTTCTTC
>NA|TRBV5-5|NA|16|TRBJ2-5
CASSPTPGAFQETQYF
TGTGCCAGCAGCCCTACCCCGGGGGCGTTTCAAGAGACCCAGTACTTC
>NA|TRBV6-1|NA|13|TRBJ1-1
CASSEAVNTEAFF
TGTGCCAGCAGTGAGGCTGTGAACACTGAAGCTTTCTTT
>NA|TRBV4-2|NA|15|TRBJ2-7
CASSQQGGGLHEQYF
TGTGCCAGCAGCCAACAGGGGGGTGGGTTACACGAGCAGTACTTC
>TRBD2|TRBV5-1|once|17|TRBJ2-1
CASNSWGRGGLEVEQFF
TGCGCCAGCAATTCATGGGGGCGGGGGGGCCTGGAGGTTGAGCAGTTCTTC
>NA|TRBV19|NA|13|TRBJ1-5
CASQGPGGQPQHF
TGTGCCAGTCAGGGTCCTGGGGGTCAGCCCCAGCATTTT
>NA|TRBV9|NA|14|TRBJ1-1
CASSVRAENTEAFF
TGTGCCAGCAGCGTTCGCGCAGAGAACACTGAAGCTTTCTTT
>TRBD2|TRBV3-1/TRBV3-2|NA|15|TRBJ2-1
CASSQGGGLVDEQFF
TGTGCCAGCAGCCAAGGGGGAGGACTAGTTGATGAGCAGTTCTTC
>TRBD1|TRBV5-6|NA|15|TRBJ1-4
CASSLPGQSNEKLFF
TGTGCCAGCAGCCTCCCGGGACAGTCTAATGAAAAACTGTTTTTT
>TRBD1|TRBV6-5|few|13|TRBJ1-2
CASRMDRVNGYTF
TGTGCCAGCAGAATGGACAGGGTGAATGGCTACACCTTC
>NA|TRBV5-1|NA|16|TRBJ2-7
CASSPSSSPINYEQYF
TGCGCCAGCAGCCCCTCTAGTTCCCCTATAAACTACGAGCAGTACTTC
>NA|TRBV9|NA|15|TRBJ2-3
CASSVEDGDTDTQYF
TGTGCCAGCAGCGTAGAGGACGGGGACACAGATACGCAGTATTTT
>NA|TRBV18|NA|15|TRBJ1-2
CASSLRDTDNYGYTF
TGTGCCAGCTCACTCCGGGACACCGATAACTATGGCTACACCTTC
>NA|TRBV5-6|NA|13|TRBJ2-7
CASSLEGGYEQYF
TGTGCCAGCAGCTTGGAGGGAGGCTACGAGCAGTACTTC